This entry is about one T cell receptor (beta chain). The CDR3 has 16 amino acids. In germline, CDR1 is SGHTA, CDR2 FQGNSA. V lost 0 bases and J lost 3; bases outside the gene matches: 6. The sequenced cases were selected for having the highest brain T cell transcript signatures. The record originates from a study of brain T cells in children with intractable seizures. Measured with immunoSEQ multiplex PCR; TCRdb has only the in-frame clones, and not every one. The sample lists over 95,000 clones; approximately 94% were seen once. This chain connects TRBV7-2 to TRBJ2-3, with TRBD2 matching over 7 bases. The receptor was derived from a boy in the first two years of life with hemimegalencephaly and intractable seizures. Here the sequenced sample was peripheral blood, taken at surgery. CDR3 protein: CASSLARASGTDTQYF. In DNA form, the CDR3 reads TGTGCCAGCAGCTTAGCGCGGGCTAGCGGTACAGATACGCAGTATTTT. Drawing the rest from reference TRBV7-2 and TRBJ2-3, the complete variable domain is GAGVSQSPSNKVTEKGKDVELRCDPISGHTALYWYRQSLGQGLEFLIYFQGNSAPDKSGLPSDRFSAERTGGSVSTLTIQRTQQEDSAVYLCASSLARASGTDTQYFGPGTRLTVL.